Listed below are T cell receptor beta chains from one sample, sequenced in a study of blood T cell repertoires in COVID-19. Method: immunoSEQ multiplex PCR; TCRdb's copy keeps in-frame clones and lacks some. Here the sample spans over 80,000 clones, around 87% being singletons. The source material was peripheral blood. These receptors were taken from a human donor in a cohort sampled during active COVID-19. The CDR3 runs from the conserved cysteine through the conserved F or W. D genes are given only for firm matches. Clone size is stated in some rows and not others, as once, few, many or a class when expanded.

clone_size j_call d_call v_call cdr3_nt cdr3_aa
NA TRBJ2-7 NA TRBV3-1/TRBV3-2 TGTGCCAGCCTTCGGGCCCAGGGGGGCGAGCAGTACTTC CASLRAQGGEQYF
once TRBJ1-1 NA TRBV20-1 TGCAGTGCTAGTGATGGGACGGGAGTAGTAGGCATAAAAAAGGGAGCTTTCTTT CSASDGTGVVGIKKGAFF
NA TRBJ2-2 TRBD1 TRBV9 TGTGCCAGCGGCCAATACCCAGGGGGACCATCGACCGGGGAGCTGTTTTTT CASGQYPGGPSTGELFF
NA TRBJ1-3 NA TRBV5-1 TGCGCCAGCGGTTCAGGGTCTTCTGGAAACACCATATATTTT CASGSGSSGNTIYF
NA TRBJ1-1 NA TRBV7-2 TGTGCCAGCAGCCCCCGACGCGGGGACACTGAAGCTTTCTTT CASSPRRGDTEAFF
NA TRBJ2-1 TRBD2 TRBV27 TGTGCCAGCAGTGTTAGCGGGAGGGGCTCCTACAATGAGCAGTTCTTC CASSVSGRGSYNEQFF
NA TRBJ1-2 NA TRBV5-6 TGTGCCAGCAGCTTGGCCCCCGACAGTCTTTCCTATGGCTACACCTTC CASSLAPDSLSYGYTF
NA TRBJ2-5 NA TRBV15 TGTGCCACCAGGCCCCCAGGGTTGTCAGAGACCCAGTACTTC CATRPPGLSETQYF
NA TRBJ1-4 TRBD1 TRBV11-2 TGTGCCAGCAGCATTACCGGGACAGGGGTCGAAAAACTGTTTTTT CASSITGTGVEKLFF
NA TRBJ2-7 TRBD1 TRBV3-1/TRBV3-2 TGTGCCAGCAGCCACCGGACAGGGGGCCAGTACGAGCAGTACTTC CASSHRTGGQYEQYF
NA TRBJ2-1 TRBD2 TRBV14 TGTGCCAGCAGCCCTAGACTAGCGGGAGGGTCGTTCGAGCAGTTCTTC CASSPRLAGGSFEQFF
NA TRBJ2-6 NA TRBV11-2 TGTGCCAGCAGCTTAGGCTACGGTTCTGGGGCCAACGTCCTGACTTTC CASSLGYGSGANVLTF
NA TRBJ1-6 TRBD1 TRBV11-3 TGTGCCAGCAGCTTAGAGGACAGGGGCAAGAATAATTCACCCCTCCACTTT CASSLEDRGKNNSPLHF
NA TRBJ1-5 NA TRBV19 TGTGCCAGTAGTATAAGTCGACAGCCCAATCAGCCCCAGCATTTT CASSISRQPNQPQHF
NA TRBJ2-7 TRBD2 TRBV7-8 TGTGCCAGCAGCTCTTGGCGAGGGACTAGGAGCTCCTACGAGCAGTACTTC CASSSWRGTRSSYEQYF
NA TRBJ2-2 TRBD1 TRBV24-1 TGTGCCACCAGCCGGGGGTTCAGAGGGACAGGGAAGCCCGGGGAGCTGTTTTTT CATSRGFRGTGKPGELFF
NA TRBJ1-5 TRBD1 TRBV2 TGTGCCAGCAGTGAAGCTTATACAGGGGGCGACCAGCCCCAGCATTTT CASSEAYTGGDQPQHF
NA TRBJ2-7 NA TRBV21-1 TGTGCCAGCAGCAAAGGACACATGATTCAAGACTACGAGCAGTACTTC CASSKGHMIQDYEQYF
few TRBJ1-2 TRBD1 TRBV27 TGTGCCAGCAGTTTCACAGGGGGCCTGTATGGCTACACCTTC CASSFTGGLYGYTF
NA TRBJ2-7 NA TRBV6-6 TGTGCCAGCAGTTACTCGTACGGTAACGAGCAGTACTTC CASSYSYGNEQYF
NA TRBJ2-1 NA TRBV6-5 TGTGCCAGCAGTTCGGGACTCGCCAATGGTGAGCAGTTCTTC CASSSGLANGEQFF
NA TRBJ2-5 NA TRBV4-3 TGCGCCAGCAGCCAGGAGAGGGTCGTTGAGACCCAGTACTTC CASSQERVVETQYF
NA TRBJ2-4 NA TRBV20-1 TGCAGTGCTAGTTTACTAGCCAAAAACATTCAGTACTTC CSASLLAKNIQYF
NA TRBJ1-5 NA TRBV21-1 TGTGCCAGTCTTCGACAGGCAAGGGGCCAGCCCCAGCATTTT CASLRQARGQPQHF
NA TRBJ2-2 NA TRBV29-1 TGCAGCGTTGACAGGGAGAACACCGGGGAGCTGTTTTTT CSVDRENTGELFF
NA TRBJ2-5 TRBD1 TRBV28 TGTGCCAGCAGTTTACCTTGGACAGGGTCCATCCGTGAGACCCAGTACTTC CASSLPWTGSIRETQYF
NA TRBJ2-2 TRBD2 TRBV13 TGTGCCAGCAGCGGGCGACTAGCGGGAGTCCCCGGGGAGCTGTTTTTT CASSGRLAGVPGELFF
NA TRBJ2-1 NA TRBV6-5 TGTGCCAGCAGTTACTCGGGGGGAGAGGCGAATGAGCAGTTCTTC CASSYSGGEANEQFF
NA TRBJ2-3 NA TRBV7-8 TGTGCCAGCAGCCCGCAGGCCGATACGCAGTATTTT CASSPQADTQYF
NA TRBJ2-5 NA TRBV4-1 TGCGCCAGCAGCCAAGACGCGGGGGAGACCCAGTACTTC CASSQDAGETQYF
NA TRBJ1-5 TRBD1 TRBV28 TGTGCCAGCAGCCTACAGGGGCGCCAGCTTAGGCCCCAGCATTTT CASSLQGRQLRPQHF
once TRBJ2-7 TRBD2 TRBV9 TGTGCCAGCAGCGCGAAAAGGACTAGCGGGAGGGAAGGTTTATACGAGCAGTACTTC CASSAKRTSGREGLYEQYF
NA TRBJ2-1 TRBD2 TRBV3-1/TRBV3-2 TGTGCCAGCAGCCTGCCCTTGTCTAGCGGGATATCTGAGCAGTTCTTC CASSLPLSSGISEQFF